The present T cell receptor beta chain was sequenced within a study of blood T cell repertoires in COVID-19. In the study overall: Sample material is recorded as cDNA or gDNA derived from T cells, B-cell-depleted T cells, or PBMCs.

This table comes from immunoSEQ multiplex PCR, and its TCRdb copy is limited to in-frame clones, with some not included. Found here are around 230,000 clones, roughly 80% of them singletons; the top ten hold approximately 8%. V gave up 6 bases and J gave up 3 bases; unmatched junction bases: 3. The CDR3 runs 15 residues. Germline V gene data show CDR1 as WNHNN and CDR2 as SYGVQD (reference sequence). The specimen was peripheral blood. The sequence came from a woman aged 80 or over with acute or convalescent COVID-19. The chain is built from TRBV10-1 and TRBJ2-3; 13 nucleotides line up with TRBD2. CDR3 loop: CASSPTSGRTDTQYF. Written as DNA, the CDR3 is TGCGCCAGCAGCCCGACTAGCGGGAGGACAGATACGCAGTATTTT.